Below, 27 T cell receptor beta chains from the same sample are listed, as sequenced in a study of cytotoxic CD8 clonotypes in ibrutinib-treated CLL. TCRdb's copy holds only in-frame clones and misses some; the assay was immunoSEQ multiplex PCR. The table includes about 330,000 clones, over 60% detected once. The specimen comprised PBMCs, sampled after 36 months of ibrutinib treatment. The receptor source for this set is a human donor with chronic lymphocytic leukemia.

The chain has TRBV29-1 and TRBJ2-1; D is possibly TRBD2 (5 bases). The CDR3 totals 11 residues. Germline values: CDR1 SQVTM, CDR2 ANQGSEA. Here the CDR3 reads CNAWESNEQFF. The CDR3, as DNA: TGCAACGCCTGGGAGTCAAACGAGCAGTTCTTC.

This chain joins TRBV5-6 and TRBJ1-2; no definite D call. Trimming pared 0 bases from V and 4 bases from J, leaving 10 bases between. The CDR3 has 14 amino acids. The germline V gene encodes CDR1 SGHDT and CDR2 YYEEEE. CDR3 coding DNA: TGTGCCAGCAGCTTGGTGGTCAGACTCTATGGCTACACCTTC. Amino acid sequence: CASSLVVRLYGYTF.

V is TRBV9 and J is TRBJ2-1, with 14 bases matching TRBD2. V lost 1 base and J lost 6; bases outside the gene matches: 3. CDR1 SGDLS and CDR2 YYNGEE come from the germline V gene. The CDR3 consists of 16 residues. The chain's CDR3 is CASSVLGLAGVNEQFF. Written as DNA, the CDR3 is TGTGCCAGCAGCGTACTGGGACTAGCGGGAGTCAATGAGCAGTTCTTC.

The sample holds a few counts of this clone. CDR3 nucleotides: TGTGCCAGCAGGACAGGGGTTAACAATCAGCCCCAGCATTTT. This codes for CASRTGVNNQPQHF. The chain recombines TRBV6-5 with TRBJ1-5, with 8 bases aligning to TRBD1. Germline values: CDR1 MNHEY, CDR2 SVGAGI. V lost 6 bases and J lost 3; bases outside the gene matches: 4. There are 14 residues in the CDR3.

This chain connects TRBV7-2 to TRBJ1-1; no firm D call. Trimming stripped 0 bases from V and 2 bases from J, with 7 bases between. The CDR3 has 14 residues. Germline V gene data show CDR1 as SGHTA and CDR2 as FQGNSA. CDR3 loop: CASSLALVNTEAFF. The CDR3 DNA sequence: TGTGCCAGCAGCTTAGCGCTGGTTAACACTGAAGCTTTCTTT. Combining the CDR3 with reference TRBV7-2 and TRBJ1-1 gives the whole variable domain GAGVSQSPSNKVTEKGKDVELRCDPISGHTALYWYRQSLGQGLEFLIYFQGNSAPDKSGLPSDRFSAERTGGSVSTLTIQRTQQEDSAVYLCASSLALVNTEAFFGQGTRLTVV.

As concerns this clone: Mismatch with germline at one junction end may stem from a read error. CDR3 in amino acids: CASSLASPEHSPCF. CDR3 in DNA: TGCGCCAGCAGCTTGGCCTCTCCCGAACACTCGCCCTGCTTT. This chain links TRBV5-1 with TRBJ1-1; D call uncertain. This CDR3 has 14 amino acids. CDR1 SGHRS and CDR2 YFSETQ come from the germline V gene.

The chain links TRBV29-1 to TRBJ1-3; perhaps TRBD1 as D (5 bases). The CDR3 length is 15 residues. Trimming left V 0 bases short and J 6 bases short, with 15 bases between. The germline CDR1 and CDR2 sequences are SQVTM and ANQGSEA. The CDR3 DNA is TGCAGCGTTGAAGAGAGGACCCCCGGGGCAAACACCATATATTTT. Translated: CSVEERTPGANTIYF.

This rearrangement joins TRBV6-5 to TRBJ2-2, with TRBD1 matching over 7 bases. V shed 6 bases and J 0 bases; nucleotides not matched to a gene: 4. Germline-derived CDR1 and CDR2 are MNHEY and SVGAGI. CDR3 length: 15 amino acids. DNA of the CDR3: TGTGCCAGCAGCACGGGACAGACGAACACCGGGGAGCTGTTTTTT. This encodes CASSTGQTNTGELFF.

J is TRBJ2-6 and V is TRBV5-4; the D gene is possibly TRBD1 (6 bases). The V end was cut by 2 bases, the J end by 0 bases, with 12 bases between. CDR3 length: 17 residues. Per germline, CDR1 SGHNT and CDR2 YYREEE (reference sequence). In nucleotides, the CDR3 is TGTGCCAGCAGCTTCCCGGGACACCTCTCTGGGGCCAACGTCCTGACTTTC. This gives the protein CASSFPGHLSGANVLTF. Drawing the rest from reference TRBV5-4 and TRBJ2-6, the complete variable domain is ETGVTQSPTHLIKTRGQQVTLRCSSQSGHNTVSWYQQALGQGPQFIFQYYREEENGRGNFPPRFSGLQFPNYSSELNVNALELDDSALYLCASSFPGHLSGANVLTFGAGSRLTVL.

The chain has TRBV4-3 and TRBJ2-3; 8 positions match TRBD2. The junction had 4 bases not matched to a gene; V was cut back by 4 bases and J by 1 base. Germline V gene lookup returns CDR1 LGHNA and CDR2 YSLEER. This CDR3 has 15 residues. For the CDR3, the DNA is TGCGCCAGCAGCCCCCTAGCGGGCCGCACAGATACGCAGTATTTT. Protein sequence: CASSPLAGRTDTQYF.

This clone was recorded only once. As DNA, the CDR3 is TGTGCCAACAATATCCCGGGACCCAGGGACATTCAGTACTTC. The encoded protein is CANNIPGPRDIQYF. The chain joins TRBV2 to TRBJ2-4; D may match TRBD1 or TRBD2 (5 bases each). The CDR3 extends over 14 amino acids. Per germline, CDR1 SNHLY and CDR2 FYNNEI. V gave up 10 bases and J gave up 8 bases, with 21 bases separating them.

This clone has just a few counts. CDR3 sequence (DNA): TGCGCCAGCAGCTTGGCGGGGCAGATGAACACTGAAGCTTTCTTT. Its translation is CASSLAGQMNTEAFF. The rearrangement joins TRBV5-1 to TRBJ1-1, with D perhaps TRBD1 (5 bases). The CDR3 covers 15 residues. V lost 0 bases, J lost 0 bases, and 9 bases lay in between. Per the germline V gene, CDR1 is SGHRS and CDR2 is YFSETQ.

The rearrangement joins TRBV5-6 to TRBJ2-1, with D unresolved. Germline-derived CDR1 and CDR2 are SGHDT and YYEEEE. The CDR3 totals 13 residues. V lost 0 bases and J 10 bases, leaving 11 bases between the germline ends. CDR3 residues: CASSLENNGEQFF. CDR3 nucleotides: TGTGCCAGCAGCTTGGAAAACAACGGAGAGCAGTTCTTC. Complete variable domain (other parts from reference TRBV5-6 and TRBJ2-1): DAGVTQSPTHLIKTRGQQVTLRCSPKSGHDTVSWYQQALGQGPQFIFQYYEEEERQRGNFPDRFSGHQFPNYSSELNVNALLLGDSALYLCASSLENNGEQFFGPGTRLTVL.

This clone was seen only once. The chain is built from TRBV4-1 and TRBJ2-7, with a weak D call TRBD1 (6 bases). Trimming removed 4 bases from V and 0 bases from J, with 10 bases in between. Germline CDR1 MGHRA, CDR2 YSYEKL. The CDR3 is 14 residues long. The chain's CDR3 is CASSPGTPSYEQYF. In nucleotides, the CDR3 is TGCGCCAGCAGCCCCGGGACACCCTCCTACGAGCAGTACTTC.

This clone was counted between two and nine times. The V gene is TRBV6-5, the J gene TRBJ1-2; no firm D call. The CDR3 consists of 14 residues. Germline values: CDR1 MNHEY, CDR2 SVGAGI. V lost 0 bases and J 3 bases, leaving 8 bases between the germline ends. CDR3 DNA: TGTGCCAGCAGTTACTCGGCCAGCGACTATGGCTACACCTTC. Its translation is CASSYSASDYGYTF.

V gene TRBV5-1 combines with J gene TRBJ2-7; D unclear. The germline V and J ends were trimmed by 3 bases and 1 base, with 14 bases remaining between them. Germline V gives CDR1 SGHRS, CDR2 YFSETQ. There are 15 residues in the CDR3. The DNA of the CDR3 is TGCGCCAGCAGCTCTCAGCGTACTGGGTCCTACGAGCAGTACTTC. It encodes CASSSQRTGSYEQYF.

In its sample, this clone was seen a few times. This rearrangement joins TRBV4-1 to TRBJ2-1; D could derive from TRBD1 or TRBD2 (5 bases each). CDR3 length: 16 amino acids. V was pared by 2 bases and J by 4 bases, with 15 bases between. Per germline, CDR1 MGHRA and CDR2 YSYEKL. This CDR3 reads CASSQIRDPGYNEQFF. The DNA of the CDR3 is TGCGCCAGCAGCCAAATCCGGGACCCCGGGTACAATGAGCAGTTCTTC.

The J gene is TRBJ2-1, the V gene TRBV7-8, with 8 bases matching TRBD2. Germline V lookup: CDR1 SGHVS, CDR2 FQNEAQ. The CDR3 sequence is 16 residues long. Trimming took 3 bases from V and 5 from J; bases not matched to a gene: 9. The CDR3 region is CASSLSVRGANNEQFF. The CDR3 DNA sequence: TGTGCCAGCAGCTTGAGTGTGCGGGGGGCGAACAATGAGCAGTTCTTC.

The rearrangement uses TRBV7-9 and TRBJ2-3; 10 bases align to TRBD2. Germline CDR1 and CDR2: SEHNR and FQNEAQ (reference sequence). J lost 7 bases, V lost 4 bases, and 17 bases had no gene match. This CDR3 comprises 18 residues. The CDR3 protein is CASSSPVPLAGAINTQYF. Written as DNA, the CDR3 is TGTGCCAGCAGCTCTCCCGTCCCTCTAGCGGGGGCTATAAATACGCAGTATTTT.

The chain is built from TRBV28 and TRBJ1-1; D may be TRBD1 (5 bases). V shed 3 bases and J shed 6 bases, with 17 bases lying between them. The CDR3 length is 15 residues. Germline V gene data show CDR1 as MDHEN and CDR2 as SYDVKM. The chain's CDR3 is CASSLGFGAPPEAFF. CDR3 nucleotide sequence: TGTGCCAGCAGTTTGGGGTTTGGGGCGCCCCCTGAAGCTTTCTTT. Full variable domain (remainder filled in from reference TRBV28 and TRBJ1-1): DVKVTQSSRYLVKRTGEKVFLECVQDMDHENMFWYRQDPGLGLRLIYFSYDVKMKEKGDIPEGYSVSREKKERFSLILESASTNQTSMYLCASSLGFGAPPEAFFGQGTRLTVV.

The chain couples TRBV9 to TRBJ1-1; no firm D call. Trimming shortened V by 0 bases and J by 1 base, and 10 bases separated the two germline ends. Germline V CDR1 and CDR2: SGDLS, YYNGEE. The CDR3 totals 15 residues. CDR3 protein: CASSVAPTGNTEAFF. DNA for the CDR3: TGTGCCAGCAGCGTAGCCCCCACCGGGAACACTGAAGCTTTCTTT.

V is TRBV19 and J is TRBJ1-2; D unresolved. CDR1 and CDR2 (germline): LNHDA, SQIVND (reference sequence). This CDR3 region has 15 residues. Trimming took 1 base from V and 2 from J, leaving 11 bases between them. CDR3 coding DNA: TGTGCCAGTAGTATAGTGGCCAGCCACAACTATGGCTACACCTTC. Translation gives CASSIVASHNYGYTF.

This clone came up a few times. The chain has TRBV11-2 and TRBJ2-7, with D possibly being TRBD1 or TRBD2 (5 bases each). Germline assignment: CDR1 SGHAT and CDR2 FQNNGV. The V and J ends lost 0 bases and 5 bases respectively, with 20 bases between them. This CDR3 has 17 amino acids. The CDR3 is CASSLEGDGPKSHEQYF. The CDR3 DNA is TGTGCCAGCAGCTTAGAGGGGGACGGGCCGAAATCCCACGAGCAGTACTTC.

The genes are TRBV4-1 and TRBJ2-4, with unresolved D. Germline CDR1 is MGHRA and CDR2 is YSYEKL. Trimming removed 6 bases from V and 4 bases from J, with 16 bases in between. The CDR3 sequence is 15 residues long. The DNA of the CDR3 is TGCGCCAGCAGGGACCATCCTGTCATTAAAAACATTCAGTACTTC. Translation: CASRDHPVIKNIQYF.

The chain joins TRBV7-6 to TRBJ2-1, with TRBD2 matching over 7 bases. Germline V gene data show CDR1 as SGHVS and CDR2 as FNYEAQ. This CDR3 has 17 amino acids. With 2 bases clipped from V and 2 bases from J, the junction kept 9 bases outside the gene matches. DNA for the CDR3: TGTGCCAGCAGCTTACGTCCTGGCGGGAGCGCCTACAATGAGCAGTTCTTC. It is translated as CASSLRPGGSAYNEQFF. Filled out from reference TRBV7-6 and TRBJ2-1, the complete variable domain reads GAGVSQSPRYKVTKRGQDVALRCDPISGHVSLYWYRQALGQGPEFLTYFNYEAQQDKSGLPNDRFSAERPEGSISTLTIQRTEQRDSAMYRCASSLRPGGSAYNEQFFGPGTRLTVL.

The V gene is TRBV2, the J gene TRBJ2-6; tentative D call: TRBD1 (5 bases). Between the trimmed V and J ends, which lost 10 bases and 0 bases, there was a span of 7 bases. The CDR3 is 13 residues long. The germline V gene has CDR1 SNHLY and CDR2 FYNNEI. The CDR3 DNA is TGTGCCACCAGGGTCTCTGGGGCCAACGTCCTGACTTTC. Translated, it gives CATRVSGANVLTF.

CDR3 DNA sequence: TGTGCCAGCAGCCCCATGGACAGGGGCACCGGGGAGCTGTTTTTT. Translating gives CASSPMDRGTGELFF. This chain links TRBV9 with TRBJ2-2; 9 nucleotides align to TRBD1. V was clipped by 4 bases and J by 4 bases; unmatched bases: 5. The CDR3 spans 15 residues. CDR1 and CDR2 (germline): SGDLS, YYNGEE.